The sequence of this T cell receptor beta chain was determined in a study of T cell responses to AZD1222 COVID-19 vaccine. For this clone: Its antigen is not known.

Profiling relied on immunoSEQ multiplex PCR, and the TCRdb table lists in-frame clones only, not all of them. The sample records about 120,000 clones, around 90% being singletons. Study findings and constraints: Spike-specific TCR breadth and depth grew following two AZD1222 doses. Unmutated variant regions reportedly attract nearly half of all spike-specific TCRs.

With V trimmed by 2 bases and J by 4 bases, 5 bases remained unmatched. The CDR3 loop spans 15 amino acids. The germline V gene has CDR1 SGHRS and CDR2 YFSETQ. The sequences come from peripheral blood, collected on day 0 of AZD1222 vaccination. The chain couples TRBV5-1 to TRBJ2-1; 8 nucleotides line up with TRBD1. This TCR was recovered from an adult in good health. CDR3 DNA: TGCGCCAGCAGCTTCGGACAGGGTCAGTACAATGAGCAGTTCTTC. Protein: CASSFGQGQYNEQFF.